The source of this T cell receptor beta chain is a study of shared T cell receptors in the human thymus. Germline-derived CDR1 and CDR2 are ENHRY and SYGVKD. The V segment lost 8 bases and the J segment 6 bases; nucleotides outside the gene matches: 7. The CDR3 loop spans 14 amino acids. Clones were read by immunoSEQ multiplex PCR, and TCRdb kept only the in-frame ones, dropping some. The table includes around 730,000 clones, approximately 85% detected once. These same records also appear under a second study, on human thymus T cells. As that study records: The study used thymus tissue resected during corrective heart surgery. Unrelated individuals reportedly shared highly overlapping thymic TCR repertoires.

The sample was thymocytes. The TCR was taken from a girl under three years old with a congenital heart defect. This rearrangement joins TRBV10-3 to TRBJ1-2, with 12 bases lining up with TRBD1. In nucleotides, the CDR3 is TGTGCCATCCGTAGGGGACAGGGGGCGAATGGCTACACCTTC. Amino acid sequence: CAIRRGQGANGYTF.